Listed below are T cell receptor beta chains from one sample, sequenced in a study of T cells after yellow fever vaccination. TCRdb independently ran MiXCR on the 5' RACE reads; one entry per CDR3 protein. The sample includes some 320,000 distinct CDR3 sequences, 7.5% to 9% of them seen just once. Sequenced material: CD4+ T cells sorted from PBMCs, taken 5 days after the yellow fever booster vaccination. Receptor source: a young man who received the YFV17D yellow fever vaccine. The CDR3 runs from the conserved cysteine through the conserved F or W. A D gene is named only where the DNA matches it firmly. The size of a clone is reported for some rows only, either as once, few or many, or as a class for expanded clones.

>.|TRBV4-2|14|many|TRBJ1-1
TGTGCCAGCAGCCAAGTCGGACAGACCACTGAAGCTTTCTTT
CASSQVGQTTEAFF
>.|TRBV7-2|12|many|TRBJ2-5
TGTGCCAGCACCCGTGGGGAGGAGACCCAGTACTTC
CASTRGEETQYF
>TRBD1|TRBV12-3/TRBV12-4|15|many|TRBJ1-2
TGTGCCAGCAGTTATGGGACAGGGGGCTCCACTGGCTACACCTTC
CASSYGTGGSTGYTF
>TRBD1|TRBV20-1|16|.|TRBJ1-6
TGCAGTGCTAGCGCCCATTACAGGGGTTATAATTCACCCCTCCACTTT
CSASAHYRGYNSPLHF
>TRBD2|TRBV12-3/TRBV12-4|15|few|TRBJ2-3
TGTGCCAGCAGTTTCCGGGGAGGGAGAGGAGATACGCAGTATTTT
CASSFRGGRGDTQYF
>TRBD1|TRBV6-6|15|.|TRBJ1-6
TGTGCCAGCAGGGAACAGGGGTCCTTGAATTCACCCCTCCACTTT
CASREQGSLNSPLHF
>TRBD1|TRBV12-3/TRBV12-4|15|few|TRBJ1-1
TGTGCCAGCAGGGGGGGGGACAGAACGAACACTGAAGCTTTCTTT
CASRGGDRTNTEAFF
>.|TRBV5-1|14|.|TRBJ2-2
TGCGCCAGCAGCCCAGCCGCGAACACCGGGGAGCTGTTTTTT
CASSPAANTGELFF
>TRBD1|TRBV27|17|few|TRBJ1-2
TGTGCCAGCAGTCTAAGGGCAGAGGGGGCAAGAGGATATGGCTACACCTTC
CASSLRAEGARGYGYTF
>.|TRBV18|15|many|TRBJ1-1
TGTGCCAGCTCACCAGGGGGGGTTAGTAGGACTGAAGCTTTCTTT
CASSPGGVSRTEAFF
>.|TRBV18|13|.|TRBJ1-1
TGTGCCAGCTCACCCGCTTGGGAGGGGGAAGCTTTCTTT
CASSPAWEGEAFF
>TRBD2|TRBV20-1|15|many|TRBJ2-1
TGCAGTGCTAAGACCGGACTAGCGGCAATTCATGAGCAGTTCTTC
CSAKTGLAAIHEQFF
>.|TRBV7-9|14|many|TRBJ2-7
TGTGCCAGCAGCTTAGTCGTCAGGGGCCACGAGCAGTACTTC
CASSLVVRGHEQYF
>TRBD1|TRBV20-1|14|few|TRBJ1-5
TGCAGTGCTACCTACAGGGGTAGCAATCAGCCCCAGCATTTT
CSATYRGSNQPQHF
>.|TRBV18|14|many|TRBJ1-6
TGTGCCAGCTCACTTCTCCATACTAATTCACCCCTCCACTTT
CASSLLHTNSPLHF
>TRBD2|TRBV11-2|16|few|TRBJ2-1
TGTGCCAGCAAAGGACTAGCGGGGGGCATTAACAATGAGCAGTTCTTC
CASKGLAGGINNEQFF
>.|TRBV7-2|16|few|TRBJ1-3
TGTGCCAGCAGTCGTAGCTGGGTTAGCTCTGGAAACACCATATATTTT
CASSRSWVSSGNTIYF
>TRBD2|TRBV12-3/TRBV12-4|15|many|TRBJ2-1
TGTGCCAGCAGTAGGGCAGGGAGGGCCTACAATGAGCAGTTCTTC
CASSRAGRAYNEQFF
>TRBD2|TRBV6-6|16|few|TRBJ2-3
TGTGCCAGCAGTTACGATGGGAGGGCCCGGGAAGATACGCAGTATTTT
CASSYDGRAREDTQYF
>.|TRBV4-3|15|.|TRBJ1-5
TGCGCCAGCAGCCAGGACAGTTATAGCAATCAGCCCCAGCATTTT
CASSQDSYSNQPQHF
>TRBD2|TRBV7-2|16|many|TRBJ2-3
TGTGCCAGCAGCAAAATCGGGGGGCTAGCGGGGGATCCTCAGTATTTT
CASSKIGGLAGDPQYF
>.|TRBV12-3/TRBV12-4|12|.|TRBJ2-1
TGTGCCAGCAGCCCAAGATTCCCCGAGCAGTTCTTC
CASSPRFPEQFF
>TRBD2|TRBV7-9|15|.|TRBJ2-1
TGTGCCAGCAGCCCTCGGGGGGGGATCTACTATGAGCAGTTCTTC
CASSPRGGIYYEQFF
>.|TRBV5-1|16|.|TRBJ2-3
TGCGCCAGCAGCTTGGGGCAACTTCCTAGCACAGATACGCAGTATTTT
CASSLGQLPSTDTQYF
>TRBD2|TRBV9|15|few|TRBJ2-4
TGTGCCAGCAGCGTAGGCGGGGGTAACAAAAACATTCAGTACTTC
CASSVGGGNKNIQYF
>TRBD1|TRBV20-1|15|many|TRBJ1-1
TGCAGTGCTAGAGATGGAGGGGGCCTGGGGACTGAAGCTTTCTTT
CSARDGGGLGTEAFF
>.|TRBV12-3/TRBV12-4|17|.|TRBJ1-6
TGTGCCAGCAGTTTTCGGAATAATGGACAGCAGCCTTCACCCCTCCACTTT
CASSFRNNGQQPSPLHF
>.|TRBV7-7|13|.|TRBJ1-6
TGTGCCAGCAGCTTAGTCGTAGATTCACCCCTCCACTTT
CASSLVVDSPLHF
>.|TRBV4-2|14|.|TRBJ1-2
TGTGCCAGCAGCCAAGATAGCATGCGAGATGGCTACACCTTC
CASSQDSMRDGYTF
>TRBD1|TRBV6-5|14|.|TRBJ1-6
TGTGCCAGCAGGGCGACAGGGACCAATTCACCCCTCCACTTT
CASRATGTNSPLHF
>TRBD1|TRBV7-2|16|.|TRBJ2-2
TGTGCCAGCAGCTTAGAGGGGGCGTCGCTGTCCGGGGAGCTGTTTTTT
CASSLEGASLSGELFF
>.|TRBV9|16|.|TRBJ2-2
TGTGCCAGCAGCGTAACGGGACATCCGAACACCGGGGAGCTGTTTTTT
CASSVTGHPNTGELFF
>TRBD1|TRBV12-3/TRBV12-4|12|many|TRBJ1-6
TGTGCCAGCAGTCCAGGGGGCTCACCCCTCCACTTT
CASSPGGSPLHF
>TRBD2|TRBV6-2/TRBV6-3|16|many|TRBJ2-1
TGTGCCAGCAGTTACCTAGCGGGGGGTATATACAATGAGCAGTTCTTC
CASSYLAGGIYNEQFF
>TRBD2|TRBV5-1|15|.|TRBJ2-1
TGCGCCAGCAGCGGAGTAGCGGGGGTGGAGAATGAGCAGTTCTTC
CASSGVAGVENEQFF
>.|TRBV12-3/TRBV12-4|15|few|TRBJ1-5
TGTGCCAGCAGCCCGGACATTTCAAGCAATCAGCCCCAGCATTTT
CASSPDISSNQPQHF
>.|TRBV9|16|.|TRBJ2-3
TGTGCCAGCAGCGTAGGGCCGGGCGCCTCCACAGATACGCAGTATTTT
CASSVGPGASTDTQYF
>.|TRBV12-3/TRBV12-4|12|few|TRBJ2-1
TGTGCCAGCAGTTTGGAGTCGCCTGAGCAGTTCTTC
CASSLESPEQFF
>.|TRBV2|11|many|TRBJ1-1
TGTGCCAGCAGTGATACGGGGGAAGCTTTCTTT
CASSDTGEAFF
>TRBD1|TRBV3-1|17|.|TRBJ2-1
TGTGCCAGCAGCCAAGGCCTGATCAGGGGGAATTACAATGAGCAGTTCTTC
CASSQGLIRGNYNEQFF
>.|TRBV7-6|13|many|TRBJ2-5
TGTGCCAGCAGCTTAGGACCAAGAGAGACCCAGTACTTC
CASSLGPRETQYF
>.|TRBV3-1|15|.|TRBJ1-2
TGTGCCAGCAGCCGCTACTCCACACCCAGCTATGGCTACACCTTC
CASSRYSTPSYGYTF
>.|TRBV4-3|15|.|TRBJ2-5
TGCGCCAGCAGTTACGCCTCGACTTCGGGGGAGACCCAGTACTTC
CASSYASTSGETQYF
>.|TRBV2|11|many|TRBJ2-5
TGTGCCAGCAGTGAGGGGGCCCCAAAGGGCTTC
CASSEGAPKGF
>.|TRBV12-3/TRBV12-4|13|many|TRBJ2-5
TGTGCCAGCAGTTTCGGACTTCAAGAGACCCAGTACTTC
CASSFGLQETQYF
>.|TRBV12-3/TRBV12-4|13|.|TRBJ1-3
TGTGCCAGCAGACGTCTATCTGGAAACACCATATATTTT
CASRRLSGNTIYF
>.|TRBV9|14|.|TRBJ2-5
TGTGCCAGCAGCGTAGGGGCTAGCGTCCAGACCCAGTACTTC
CASSVGASVQTQYF
>TRBD2|TRBV7-8|16|many|TRBJ2-1
TGTGCCAGCAGCTTAGGGCGGCGCGGGGGGCACAATGAGCAGTTCTTC
CASSLGRRGGHNEQFF
>.|TRBV5-1|19|few|TRBJ1-2
TGCGCCAGCAGCTTGGACGGACCGAGAAATCAACCCCCACGCGCAGGCTACACCTTC
CASSLDGPRNQPPRAGYTF
>TRBD1|TRBV4-1|16|few|TRBJ2-7
TGCGCCAGCAGCCCCAAACCGGGACAGGGCACCTACGAGCAGTACTTC
CASSPKPGQGTYEQYF
>.|TRBV6-6|13|few|TRBJ1-1
TGTGCCAGCAGTTACATCTGGAACACTGAAGCTTTCTTT
CASSYIWNTEAFF